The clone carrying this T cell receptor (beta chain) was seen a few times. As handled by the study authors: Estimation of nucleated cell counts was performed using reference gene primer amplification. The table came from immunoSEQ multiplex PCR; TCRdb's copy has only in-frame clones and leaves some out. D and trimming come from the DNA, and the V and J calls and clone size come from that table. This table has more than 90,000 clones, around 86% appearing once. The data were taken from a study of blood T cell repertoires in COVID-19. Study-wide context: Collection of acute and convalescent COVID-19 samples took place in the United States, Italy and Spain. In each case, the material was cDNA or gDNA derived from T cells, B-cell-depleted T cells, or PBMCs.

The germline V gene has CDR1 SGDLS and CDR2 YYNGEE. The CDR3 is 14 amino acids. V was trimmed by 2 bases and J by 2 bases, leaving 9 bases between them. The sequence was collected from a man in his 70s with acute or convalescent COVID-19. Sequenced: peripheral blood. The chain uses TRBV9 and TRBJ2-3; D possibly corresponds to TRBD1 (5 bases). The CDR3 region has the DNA TGTGCCAGCAGCGTGGGGCCTTCCACAGATACGCAGTATTTT. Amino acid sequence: CASSVGPSTDTQYF.